This T cell receptor beta chain was captured in a study of blood T cells in healthy people across ages. Overall study findings and caveats: Per-million-T-cell TCR beta diversity fell roughly linearly with age. Donor CMV infection status was unknown, possibly confounding age-related changes in expanded clonotypes.

This CDR3 spans 15 amino acids. After removal of 4 bases from V and 6 bases from J, the junction contained 8 bases not matched to a gene. Germline CDR1 reads SNHLY; CDR2 reads FYNNEI. In this sample, this clonotype turned up a few times. Its antigen is undetermined. Combining a sample-barcoded 5' primer with a J-beta primer mix, a second PCR ran for about 6 to 12 cycles. Researchers report that a template-switch adaptor with 12 random nucleotides tagged each cDNA molecule. TCRdb redid the calling of the 5' RACE reads with MiXCR, one entry per CDR3 protein. The data hold 650,000 to 1,000,000 distinct CDR3 sequences, with about 34% observed a single time.

The sequenced material came from blood. The V call is TRBV2, the J call TRBJ2-3, with 9 bases that match TRBD2. This receptor was taken from a man younger than 35 in good health. The CDR3 DNA is TGTGCCAGCAGTGTAGAGCGGGGGGAATCGGATACGCAGTATTTT. Translated, it gives CASSVERGESDTQYF.